This T cell receptor beta chain stems from a study of blood T cell repertoires in COVID-19. In the authors' methods: Quantification of nucleated cells was approximated via reference gene primer amplification. Measured with immunoSEQ multiplex PCR; TCRdb has only the in-frame clones, and not every one. The V and J calls and clone size are taken from that table; D and trimming were inferred from the DNA. The repertoire holds 65,000 to 85,000 clones, with 70% to 90% as singletons. The clonotype was recovered from a human donor in a cohort sampled during active COVID-19. The sequencing input was peripheral blood.

CDR3 coding DNA: TGTGCCAGAAGCGAAATAACTAGCGGGTACACGGGGAGTACAGATACGCAGTATTTT. Its translation: CARSEITSGYTGSTDTQYF. This sequence joins TRBV5-3 and TRBJ2-3; 9 positions match TRBD2. TRBV5-3 is placed among ORFs of uncertain function. V lost 4 bases and J lost 3; bases outside the gene matches: 18. The CDR3 has 19 amino acids.